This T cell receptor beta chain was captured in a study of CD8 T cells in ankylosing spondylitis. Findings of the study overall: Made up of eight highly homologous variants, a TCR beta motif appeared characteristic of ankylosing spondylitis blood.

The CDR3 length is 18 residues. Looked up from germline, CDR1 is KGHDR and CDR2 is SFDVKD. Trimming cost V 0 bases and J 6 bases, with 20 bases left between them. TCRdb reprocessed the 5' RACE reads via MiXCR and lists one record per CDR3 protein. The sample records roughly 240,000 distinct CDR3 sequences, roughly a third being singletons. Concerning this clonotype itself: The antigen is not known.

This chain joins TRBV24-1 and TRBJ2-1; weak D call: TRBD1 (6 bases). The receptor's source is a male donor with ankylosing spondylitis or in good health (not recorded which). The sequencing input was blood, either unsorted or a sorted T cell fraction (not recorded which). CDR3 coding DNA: TGTGCCACCAGTGATTTGAAAAGGGGGACCCCAGTCTCCAATGAGCAGTTCTTC. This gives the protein CATSDLKRGTPVSNEQFF.